The rows below give T cell receptor beta chains drawn from one sample of a study of spatial heterogeneity in lung cancer. Via MiXCR, TCRdb re-called the 5' RACE reads, giving one row per CDR3 protein. The table has 35,000 to 45,000 distinct CDR3 sequences, less than 6.5% seen once. The sample was PBMCs, taken at surgery. Source of these receptors: a female donor with early-stage non-small cell lung cancer. The CDR3 runs from the conserved cysteine through the conserved F or W. Fields, in order: V gene, CDR3 protein.

TRBV28,CASSLNSGQPQHF
TRBV25-1,CASRPPGQGPILVKNQPQHF
TRBV7-8,CASSSTSGAGTEAFF
TRBV29-1,CSVRQGESYGYTF
TRBV5-1,CASSLGGINRDQPQHF
TRBV12-3/TRBV12-4,CASTTDTQETQYF
TRBV3-1,CASSRLTGQGSGTEAFF
TRBV6-2/TRBV6-3,CASKFRAGGHNEQFF
TRBV5-1,CASSLGQVYSGNTIYF
TRBV3-1,CASSRLNEDGYTF
TRBV6-5,CASSYLTGPGYGYTF
TRBV18,CASSPRRTDTQYF
TRBV7-9,CASSLTGVTYEQYF
TRBV6-2/TRBV6-3,CASRGQGFNYGYTF
TRBV7-6,CASSLRGNADTQYF
TRBV20-1,CSAGTGKVYEQYF
TRBV11-3,CASSLRDPDEQFF
TRBV6-2/TRBV6-3,CASSPGERGSSYEQYF
TRBV3-1,CASSQTRDLDQPQHF
TRBV5-4,CASSFRQVQSEKLFF
TRBV11-3,CASSLSTLRGELFF
TRBV15,CATSRTPQGAANTEAFF
TRBV4-3,CASSQQGGGSYEQYF
TRBV10-1,CASSDRGQGHGETQYF
TRBV7-2,CASSFGRQNTGELFF
TRBV11-1,CASSLAQGAGTQYF
TRBV12-3/TRBV12-4,CASSLRGGEQYF
TRBV7-3,CASTRTSGGGELFF
TRBV6-2/TRBV6-3,CATHSGQNSPLHF
TRBV7-9,CASSIMTGGHIEAFF
TRBV7-8,CASSPRRGPERTYEQYF
TRBV7-3,CASSSGTGYTGELFF
TRBV14,CASSQDNGLLAADTQYF
TRBV4-2,CASSHGLAGRYTDTQYF
TRBV20-1,CSARGQSYEQYF
TRBV12-3/TRBV12-4,CASSLLRGTRGYTF